The 5 T cell receptor beta chains below were found in one sample sequenced in a study of vaccination and CD4 T cells after COVID-19. Antigens of these TCRs are unknown. The treatment is: roughly ten-day PBMC culture with coronavirus spike peptide pools or control peptides (ViraFEST assay). Cultured CD4+ T-cell DNA underwent Oncomine TCR Beta short-read sequencing. TCRdb passed the PCR reads through MiXCR, listing each CDR3 protein once. The sample lists about 19,000 distinct CDR3 sequences; under 60% were seen once. Material: CD4+ T cells from blood, cultured in vitro, obtained after SARS-CoV-2 vaccination. These receptors all stem from a human donor who had recovered from COVID-19.

The rearrangement links TRBV6-2 or TRBV6-3 to TRBJ1-1; no definite D call. V dropped 3 bases and J dropped 4 bases, with 12 bases sitting between them. The CDR3 is 14 amino acids. From germline, CDR1 is MNHEY and CDR2 SVGEGT. DNA of the CDR3: TGTGCCAGCAGTTATAGTACAGCGAGCACTGAAGCTTTCTTT. Protein: CASSYSTASTEAFF.

V is TRBV19 and J is TRBJ2-1; no definite D call. Trimming removed 3 bases from V and 5 bases from J, with 17 bases in between. Germline V CDR1 and CDR2: LNHDA, SQIVND (reference sequence). CDR3 length: 16 amino acids. The CDR3 DNA sequence: TGTGCCAGTAGTATTATGCTAATCGGAACCCACAATGAGCAGTTCTTC. Translating gives CASSIMLIGTHNEQFF.

The rearrangement uses TRBV7-6 and TRBJ2-3; 10 nucleotides align to TRBD1. Germline V CDR1 and CDR2: SGHVS, FNYEAQ. The CDR3 has 15 amino acids. Losses at the gene ends were 5 bases for V and 2 bases for J; bases not matched to a gene: 4. The DNA of the CDR3 is TGTGCCAGCAGCGGGACAGGGGCGGCCACAGATACGCAGTATTTT. Translated: CASSGTGAATDTQYF.

The rearrangement uses TRBV27 and TRBJ1-1; 7 bases are shared with TRBD1. The trim removed 8 bases at V and 3 bases at J, leaving 6 bases unmatched. CDR1 MNHEY and CDR2 SMNVEV come from the germline V gene (reference sequence). CDR3 length: 13 residues. CDR3 coding DNA: TGTGCCAGCCGACAAGACAGGGACACTGAAGCTTTCTTT. Residues: CASRQDRDTEAFF.

This clonotype was observed a few times. V is TRBV20-1 and J is TRBJ2-7; 7 positions agree with TRBD2. CDR1 DFQATT and CDR2 SNEGSKA come from the germline V gene (reference sequence). With 0 bases clipped from V and 6 bases from J, the junction kept 11 bases outside the gene matches. This CDR3 contains 15 residues. CDR3 residues: CSARDPASGGLEQYF. The DNA of the CDR3 is TGCAGTGCTAGAGATCCCGCTAGCGGAGGTCTCGAGCAGTACTTC.